This T cell receptor (beta chain) was captured in a study of technical replicates of blood from a few donors. This clone has only one observation. V lost 5 bases to trimming and J lost 4 bases; unmatched junction nucleotides: 3. CDR1 is PRHDT and CDR2 is FYEKMQ in the germline V gene (reference sequence). This CDR3 has 13 amino acids. Sequencing was performed with immunoSEQ multiplex PCR; in TCRdb, only in-frame clones are kept and a portion is missing. There are about 70,000 clones in the sample; 85% to 95% occur only once, and about 0.4% lies in the top ten. The V gene is TRBV13, the J gene TRBJ2-5, with 8 bases identical to TRBD1. This receptor was taken from a human donor in good health. The material sequenced was T cells isolated from PBMCs. The CDR3 region is CASSETGAETQYF. As DNA, the CDR3 is TGTGCCAGCAGCGAGACAGGGGCAGAGACCCAGTACTTC. Combining the CDR3 with reference TRBV13 and TRBJ2-5 gives the whole variable domain AAGVIQSPRHLIKEKRETATLKCYPIPRHDTVYWYQQGPGQDPQFLISFYEKMQSDKGSIPDRFSAQQFSDYHSELNMSSLELGDSALYFCASSETGAETQYFGPGTRLLVL.